This T cell receptor beta chain stems from a study of post-analysis software for immune sequencing data. Study-wide findings and caveats: Same-batch samples co-clustered strongly by F measure. With TRBV5-6, TRBV5-1 and TRBV20-1 included, about five TRBV segments were more frequent in patients than in controls.

The sample holds a few counts of this clonotype. No antigen is known for it. Trimming cost V 5 bases and J 3 bases, with 13 bases left between them. Germline CDR1 is SEHNR and CDR2 is FQNEAQ (reference sequence). This CDR3 contains 14 residues. Unique molecular identifiers featured in each of the TCR beta cDNA libraries. TCRdb ran MiXCR on the PCR reads and lists one entry per CDR3 protein. The sample holds about 560,000 distinct CDR3 sequences, about 40% seen once. This clonotype was obtained from a girl between 5 and 17 years old with multiple sclerosis. This chain connects TRBV7-9 to TRBJ1-2, with D maybe TRBD1 (6 bases). The material sequenced was blood. CDR3 amino acids: CASSARDIHYGYTF. CDR3 in DNA: TGTGCCAGCAGCGCACGGGACATCCACTATGGCTACACCTTC.